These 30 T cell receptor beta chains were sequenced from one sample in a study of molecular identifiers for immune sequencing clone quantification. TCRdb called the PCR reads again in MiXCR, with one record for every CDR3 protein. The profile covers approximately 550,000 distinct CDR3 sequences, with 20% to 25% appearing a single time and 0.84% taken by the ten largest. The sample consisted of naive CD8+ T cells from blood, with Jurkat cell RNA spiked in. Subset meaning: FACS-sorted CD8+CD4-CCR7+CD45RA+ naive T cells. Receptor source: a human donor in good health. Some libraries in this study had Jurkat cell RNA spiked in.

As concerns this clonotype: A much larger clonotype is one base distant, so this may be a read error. The CDR3 loop is CACSFRGQVDTQYF. DNA for the CDR3: TGTGCCTGCAGCTTCAGGGGGCAGGTAGATACGCAGTATTTT. The chain links TRBV12-3 or TRBV12-4 to TRBJ2-3; 8 nucleotides match TRBD1. CDR3 size: 14 residues.

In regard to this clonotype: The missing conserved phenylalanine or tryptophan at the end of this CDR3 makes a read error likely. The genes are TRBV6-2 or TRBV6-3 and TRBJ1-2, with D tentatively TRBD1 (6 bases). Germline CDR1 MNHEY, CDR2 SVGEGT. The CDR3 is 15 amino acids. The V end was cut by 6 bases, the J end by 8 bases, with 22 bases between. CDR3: CASSLLDSRNGGYTL. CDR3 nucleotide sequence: TGTGCCAGCAGCTTACTGGACAGCCGGAATGGGGGCTACACCCTC.

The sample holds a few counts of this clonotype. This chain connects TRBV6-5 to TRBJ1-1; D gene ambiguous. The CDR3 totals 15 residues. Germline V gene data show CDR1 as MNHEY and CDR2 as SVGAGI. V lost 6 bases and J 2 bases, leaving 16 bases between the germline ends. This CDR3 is CASSPNPAENTEAFF. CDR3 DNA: TGTGCCAGCAGCCCCAACCCCGCGGAAAACACTGAAGCTTTCTTT.

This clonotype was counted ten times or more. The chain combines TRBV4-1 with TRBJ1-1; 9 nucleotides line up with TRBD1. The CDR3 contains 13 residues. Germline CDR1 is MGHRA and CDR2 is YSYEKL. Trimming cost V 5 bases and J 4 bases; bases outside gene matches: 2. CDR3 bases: TGCGCCAGCAGCGGACAGGGGTCCACTGAAGCTTTCTTT. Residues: CASSGQGSTEAFF.

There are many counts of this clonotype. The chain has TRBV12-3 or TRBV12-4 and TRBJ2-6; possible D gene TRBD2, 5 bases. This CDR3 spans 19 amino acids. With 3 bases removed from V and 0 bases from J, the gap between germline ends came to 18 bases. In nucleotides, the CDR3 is TGTGCCAGCAGTTTGGCCCCAGGAGGCGAGGACTCTGGGGCCAACGTCCTGACTTTC. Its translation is CASSLAPGGEDSGANVLTF.

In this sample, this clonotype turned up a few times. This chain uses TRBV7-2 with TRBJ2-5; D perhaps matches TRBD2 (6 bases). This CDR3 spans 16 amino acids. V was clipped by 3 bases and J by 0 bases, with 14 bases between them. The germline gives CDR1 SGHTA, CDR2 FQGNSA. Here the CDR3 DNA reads TGTGCCAGCAGCTTTAATGAGGCGGGGTACCAAGAGACCCAGTACTTC. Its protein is CASSFNEAGYQETQYF.

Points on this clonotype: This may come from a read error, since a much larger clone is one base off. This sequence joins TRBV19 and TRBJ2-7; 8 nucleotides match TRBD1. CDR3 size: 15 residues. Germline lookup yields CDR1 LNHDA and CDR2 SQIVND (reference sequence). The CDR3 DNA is TGTGCCAGTAGTATTGGACAGGGCGAATCCTACGAGCGGTACTTC. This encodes CASSIGQGESYERYF.

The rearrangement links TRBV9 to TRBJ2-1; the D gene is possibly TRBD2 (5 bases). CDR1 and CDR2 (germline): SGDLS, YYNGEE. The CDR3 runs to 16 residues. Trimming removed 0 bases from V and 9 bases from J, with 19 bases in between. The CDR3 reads CASSVATRGPISEQFF. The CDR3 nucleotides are TGTGCCAGCAGCGTAGCTACAAGAGGGCCTATCTCTGAGCAGTTCTTC.

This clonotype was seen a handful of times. The CDR3 sequence is CASSHYNEDEQYF. DNA for the CDR3: TGTGCCAGCAGCCACTATAACGAGGACGAGCAGTACTTC. The chain recombines TRBV7-9 with TRBJ2-7, with D hard to call. Deletions cut 5 bases from V and 5 bases from J, with 13 bases between. The germline CDR1 and CDR2 sequences are SEHNR and FQNEAQ (reference sequence). The CDR3 extends over 13 amino acids.

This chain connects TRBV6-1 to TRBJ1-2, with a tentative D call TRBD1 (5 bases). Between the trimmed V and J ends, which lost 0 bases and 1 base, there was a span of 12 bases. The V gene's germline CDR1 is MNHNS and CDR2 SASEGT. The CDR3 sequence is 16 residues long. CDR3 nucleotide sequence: TGTGCCAGCAGTGAAGCAGGCAGGGTAATTAACTATGGCTACACCTTC. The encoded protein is CASSEAGRVINYGYTF.

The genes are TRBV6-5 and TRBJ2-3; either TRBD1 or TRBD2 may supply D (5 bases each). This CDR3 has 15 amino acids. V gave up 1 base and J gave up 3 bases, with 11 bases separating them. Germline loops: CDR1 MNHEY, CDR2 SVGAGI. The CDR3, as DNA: TGTGCCAGCAGTTACTTTCCGGGGCCGACAGATACGCAGTATTTT. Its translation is CASSYFPGPTDTQYF.

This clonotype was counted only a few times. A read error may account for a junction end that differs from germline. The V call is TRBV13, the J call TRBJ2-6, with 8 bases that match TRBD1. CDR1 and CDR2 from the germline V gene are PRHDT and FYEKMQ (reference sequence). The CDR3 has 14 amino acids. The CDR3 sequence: CASSQGAGANALTF. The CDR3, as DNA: TGTGCCAGCAGTCAGGGGGCTGGGGCCAACGCCCTGACTTTC. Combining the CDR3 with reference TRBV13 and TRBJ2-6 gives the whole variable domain AAGVIQSPRHLIKEKRETATLKCYPIPRHDTVYWYQQGPGQDPQFLISFYEKMQSDKGSIPDRFSAQQFSDYHSELNMSSLELGDSALYFCASSQGAGANALTFGAGSRLTVL.

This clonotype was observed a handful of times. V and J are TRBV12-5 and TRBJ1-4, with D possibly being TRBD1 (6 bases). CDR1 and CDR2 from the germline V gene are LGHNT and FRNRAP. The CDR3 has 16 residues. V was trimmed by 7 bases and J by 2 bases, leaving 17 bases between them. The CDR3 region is CASAPGGTYTNEKLFF. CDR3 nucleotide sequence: TGTGCTAGTGCCCCCGGGGGCACCTACACTAATGAAAAACTGTTTTTT.

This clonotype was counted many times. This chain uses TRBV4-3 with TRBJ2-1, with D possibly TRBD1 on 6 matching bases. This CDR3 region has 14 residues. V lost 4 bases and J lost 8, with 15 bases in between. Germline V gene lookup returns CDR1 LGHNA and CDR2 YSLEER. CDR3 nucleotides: TGCGCCAGCAGCCCACAACAGGGAACCGATGAGCAGTTCTTC. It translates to CASSPQQGTDEQFF.

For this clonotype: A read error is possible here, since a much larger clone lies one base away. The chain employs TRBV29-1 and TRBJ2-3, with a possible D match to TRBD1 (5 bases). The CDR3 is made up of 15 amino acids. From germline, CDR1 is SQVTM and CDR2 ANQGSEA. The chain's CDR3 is CSVVGHNYFTDTHYF. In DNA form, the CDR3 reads TGCAGCGTGGTAGGACACAACTATTTCACAGATACGCATTATTTT.

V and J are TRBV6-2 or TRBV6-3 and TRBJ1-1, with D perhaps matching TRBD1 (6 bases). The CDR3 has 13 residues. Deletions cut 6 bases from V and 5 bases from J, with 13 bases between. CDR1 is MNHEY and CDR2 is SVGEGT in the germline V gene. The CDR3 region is CASSRGWGTEAFF. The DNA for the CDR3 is TGTGCCAGCAGCAGGGGTTGGGGTACTGAAGCTTTCTTT.

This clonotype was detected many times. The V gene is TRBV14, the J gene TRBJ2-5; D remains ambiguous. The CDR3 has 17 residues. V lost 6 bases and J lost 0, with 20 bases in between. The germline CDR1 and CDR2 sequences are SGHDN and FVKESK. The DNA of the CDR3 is TGTGCCAGCAGTCCGCTAGGAGATCAGGTTAACCAAGAGACCCAGTACTTC. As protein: CASSPLGDQVNQETQYF.

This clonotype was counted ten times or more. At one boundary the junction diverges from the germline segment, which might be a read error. CDR3: CASSQLYQETQSF. The CDR3 nucleotides are TGTGCCAGCAGCCAGCTATACCAAGAGACCCAGTCCTTC. The chain links TRBV14 to TRBJ2-5; D gene uncertain. CDR1 and CDR2 (germline): SGHDN, FVKESK. This CDR3 region has 13 residues.

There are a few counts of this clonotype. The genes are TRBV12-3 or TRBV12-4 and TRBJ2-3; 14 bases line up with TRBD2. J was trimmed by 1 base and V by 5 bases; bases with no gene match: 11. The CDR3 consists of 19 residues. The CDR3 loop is CASSIRLAGGPGGTDTQYF. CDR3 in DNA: TGTGCCAGCAGTATTAGACTAGCGGGGGGGCCTGGAGGCACAGATACGCAGTATTTT.

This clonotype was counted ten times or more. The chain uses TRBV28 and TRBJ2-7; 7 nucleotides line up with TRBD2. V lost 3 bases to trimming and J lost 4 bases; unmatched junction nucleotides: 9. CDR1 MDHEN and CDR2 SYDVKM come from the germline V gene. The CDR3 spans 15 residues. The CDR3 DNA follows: TGTGCCAGCAGTTTCTTGGCTAGCGGAGGTTACGAGCAGTACTTC. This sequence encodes CASSFLASGGYEQYF.

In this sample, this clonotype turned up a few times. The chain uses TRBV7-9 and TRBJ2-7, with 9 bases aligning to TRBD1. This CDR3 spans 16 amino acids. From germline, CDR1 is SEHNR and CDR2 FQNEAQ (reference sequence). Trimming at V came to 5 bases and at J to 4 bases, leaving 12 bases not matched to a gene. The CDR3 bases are TGTGCCAGCAGCCCAAGGACCCGGGACAGGGATTACGAGCAGTACTTC. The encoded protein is CASSPRTRDRDYEQYF.

CDR3 nucleotides: TGTGCCAGCAGTTCCAGGACGGGACACAATGAGCAGTTCTTC. This codes for CASSSRTGHNEQFF. The rearrangement joins TRBV28 to TRBJ2-1; D might be TRBD1 or TRBD2, each matching 5 bases. The CDR3 has 14 residues. Trimming pared 4 bases from V and 5 bases from J, leaving 12 bases between. CDR1 and CDR2 (germline): MDHEN, SYDVKM.

The CDR3 bases are TGTGCCAGCAGTTTGGGCGGGACCCACAATGAGCAGTTCTTC. Its protein product is CASSLGGTHNEQFF. The V call is TRBV28, the J call TRBJ2-1, with D perhaps TRBD2 (6 bases). The CDR3 totals 14 residues. From germline, CDR1 is MDHEN and CDR2 SYDVKM. V dropped 3 bases and J dropped 5 bases, with 11 bases sitting between them.

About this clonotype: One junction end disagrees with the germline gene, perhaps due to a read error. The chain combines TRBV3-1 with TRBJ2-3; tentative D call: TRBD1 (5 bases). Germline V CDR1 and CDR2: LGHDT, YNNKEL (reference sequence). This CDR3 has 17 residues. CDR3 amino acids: CASSQDLAQPTTDTRYF. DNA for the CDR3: TGTGCCAGCAGCCAAGATCTGGCCCAACCGACGACAGATACGCGGTATTTT.

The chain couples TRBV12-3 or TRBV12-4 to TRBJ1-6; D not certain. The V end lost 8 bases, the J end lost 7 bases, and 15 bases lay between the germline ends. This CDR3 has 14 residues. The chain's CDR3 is CASGSPGRNSPLHF. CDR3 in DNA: TGTGCCAGCGGGTCACCGGGAAGGAATTCACCCCTCCACTTT.

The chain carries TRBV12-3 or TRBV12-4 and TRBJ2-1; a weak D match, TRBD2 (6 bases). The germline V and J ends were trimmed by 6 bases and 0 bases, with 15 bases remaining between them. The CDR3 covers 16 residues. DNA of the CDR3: TGTGCCAGCAGGGGACCACGGGGGAGCTCCTACAATGAGCAGTTCTTC. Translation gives CASRGPRGSSYNEQFF.

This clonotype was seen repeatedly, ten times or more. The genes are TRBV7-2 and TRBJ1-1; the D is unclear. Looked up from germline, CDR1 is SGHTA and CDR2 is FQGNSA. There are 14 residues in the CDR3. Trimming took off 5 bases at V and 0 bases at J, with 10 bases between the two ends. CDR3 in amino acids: CASSGSDLNTEAFF. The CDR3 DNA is TGTGCCAGCAGCGGATCGGACCTGAACACTGAAGCTTTCTTT.

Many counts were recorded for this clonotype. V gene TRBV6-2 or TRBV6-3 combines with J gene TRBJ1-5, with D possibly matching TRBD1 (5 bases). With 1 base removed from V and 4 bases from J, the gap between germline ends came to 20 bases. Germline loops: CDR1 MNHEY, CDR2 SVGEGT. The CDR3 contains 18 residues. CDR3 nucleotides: TGTGCCAGCAGTTACTTCAGGGCTGAGGGGTTGGGAAATCAGCCCCAGCATTTT. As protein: CASSYFRAEGLGNQPQHF.

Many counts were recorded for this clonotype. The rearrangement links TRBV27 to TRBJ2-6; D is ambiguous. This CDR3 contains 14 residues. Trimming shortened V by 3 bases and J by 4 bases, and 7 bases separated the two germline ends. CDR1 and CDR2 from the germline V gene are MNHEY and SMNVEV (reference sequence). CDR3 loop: CASSLLGGANVLTF. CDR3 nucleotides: TGTGCCAGCAGTTTGCTAGGAGGGGCCAACGTCCTGACTTTC.

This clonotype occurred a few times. In DNA, the CDR3 is TGCGCCAGCAGCTTGGAGTTCGCGTTGCGATACGAGCAGTACTTC. Protein: CASSLEFALRYEQYF. The V call is TRBV5-1, the J call TRBJ2-7; D remains unclear. The germline V and J ends were trimmed by 0 bases and 4 bases, with 14 bases remaining between them. This CDR3 spans 15 amino acids. From germline, CDR1 is SGHRS and CDR2 YFSETQ.